These T cell receptor beta chains were read from a single sample in a study of identical twins. One entry per CDR3 protein, called by TCRdb with MiXCR from the 5' RACE reads. The data hold a few hundred thousand distinct CDR3 sequences, with approximately 8.8% observed a single time. Sequencing used naive T cells sorted from blood. These receptors were obtained from a woman aged 45-65 years in good health. CDR3s include the opening cysteine and the closing phenylalanine or tryptophan.

CDR3 protein: CASSYPGLAGDKQFF
J gene: TRBJ2-1
V gene: TRBV4-1

CDR3 protein: CASIISPLDTRYF
J gene: TRBJ2-3
V gene: TRBV5-5

CDR3 protein: CASSSIRASGSRETQYF
J gene: TRBJ2-5
V gene: TRBV3-1

CDR3 protein: CSARDRAGGIGTEAFF
J gene: TRBJ1-1
V gene: TRBV20-1

CDR3 protein: CASRYATDTQYF
J gene: TRBJ2-3
V gene: TRBV7-2

CDR3 protein: CASGPGLVNEQFF
J gene: TRBJ2-1
V gene: TRBV12-5

CDR3 protein: CASSFLDSSNQPQHF
J gene: TRBJ1-5
V gene: TRBV5-5

CDR3 protein: CASSQGVGRTDTQYF
J gene: TRBJ2-3
V gene: TRBV3-1

CDR3 protein: CASSFSGTSGNTGELFF
J gene: TRBJ2-2
V gene: TRBV7-6

CDR3 protein: CASSWLGGSTDTQYF
J gene: TRBJ2-3
V gene: TRBV7-9

CDR3 protein: CSATSGSGYYNEQFF
J gene: TRBJ2-1
V gene: TRBV20-1

CDR3 protein: CASSLNRDRKTGELFF
J gene: TRBJ2-2
V gene: TRBV7-3

CDR3 protein: CSVERGGLALSSYNEQFF
J gene: TRBJ2-1
V gene: TRBV29-1

CDR3 protein: CASSKPPPMNTEAFF
J gene: TRBJ1-1
V gene: TRBV3-1

CDR3 protein: CASSVDFGGGNTEAFF
J gene: TRBJ1-1
V gene: TRBV9

CDR3 protein: CSARVPGGGLTTEQFF
J gene: TRBJ2-1
V gene: TRBV20-1

CDR3 protein: CAIKSLAGEEGTDTQYF
J gene: TRBJ2-3
V gene: TRBV10-3

CDR3 protein: CASSPAEPMKGQFF
J gene: TRBJ2-1
V gene: TRBV18

CDR3 protein: CASSLAGLGKTQYF
J gene: TRBJ2-5
V gene: TRBV11-3

CDR3 protein: CSARVLTSGSREQFF
J gene: TRBJ2-1
V gene: TRBV20-1

CDR3 protein: CASAGVEQYF
J gene: TRBJ2-7
V gene: TRBV12-3/TRBV12-4

CDR3 protein: CASSHGTSGNQPQHF
J gene: TRBJ1-5
V gene: TRBV3-1

CDR3 protein: CASSLDVYNEQFF
J gene: TRBJ2-1
V gene: TRBV11-2

CDR3 protein: CASSLPSTDTQYF
J gene: TRBJ2-3
V gene: TRBV27

CDR3 protein: CSVVGVQGALSYGYTF
J gene: TRBJ1-2
V gene: TRBV29-1

CDR3 protein: CSARFLGNTIYF
J gene: TRBJ1-3
V gene: TRBV20-1

CDR3 protein: CASSEWTGAYEQYF
J gene: TRBJ2-7
V gene: TRBV25-1

CDR3 protein: CASTPRLAGPDTQYF
J gene: TRBJ2-3
V gene: TRBV27

CDR3 protein: CASSPRDRGNVREQFF
J gene: TRBJ2-1
V gene: TRBV7-8

CDR3 protein: CASSLGKQETQYF
J gene: TRBJ2-5
V gene: TRBV27

CDR3 protein: CASSPDIGRRGGELFF
J gene: TRBJ2-2
V gene: TRBV5-4

CDR3 protein: CASRRTGTSGTYNEQFF
J gene: TRBJ2-1
V gene: TRBV10-2

CDR3 protein: CAISEQGMIGTEAFF
J gene: TRBJ1-1
V gene: TRBV10-3

CDR3 protein: CASSQEGQGARNEQFF
J gene: TRBJ2-1
V gene: TRBV4-1

CDR3 protein: CASSPRGPANQNIQYF
J gene: TRBJ2-4
V gene: TRBV11-1

CDR3 protein: CATSDPGETQYF
J gene: TRBJ2-5
V gene: TRBV24-1

CDR3 protein: CSVGGRGSYNEQFF
J gene: TRBJ2-1
V gene: TRBV29-1

CDR3 protein: CSARGVFSGELFF
J gene: TRBJ2-2
V gene: TRBV20-1

CDR3 protein: CASSLFGEGVLNTEAFF
J gene: TRBJ1-1
V gene: TRBV5-1

CDR3 protein: CATKGSDRSYNEQFF
J gene: TRBJ2-1
V gene: TRBV6-5

CDR3 protein: CASSDPDRASEAFF
J gene: TRBJ1-1
V gene: TRBV7-3

CDR3 protein: CASSPAGVGTDTQYF
J gene: TRBJ2-3
V gene: TRBV14

CDR3 protein: CSARDPQRDGNEQFF
J gene: TRBJ2-1
V gene: TRBV20-1

CDR3 protein: CAIGATDTQYF
J gene: TRBJ2-3
V gene: TRBV10-3

CDR3 protein: CASSLRSPGDEQYF
J gene: TRBJ2-7
V gene: TRBV4-1